Following are 30 T cell receptor beta chains from one sample sequenced in a study of control samples from healthy donors and cancer patients (dated by TCRdb to the early 2020s). The library was obtained by the immunoSEQ multiplex PCR assay. The clones in this table, taken by TCRdb from immuneACCESS, are in-frame only. Not every clone is retained; where verified, under half of the shortfall comes from an unresolved V gene, and the cause of the rest is unknown. This sample is represented by 100,000 to 150,000 clones; approximately 87% of them were singletons. About 2.7% of the sample goes to the ten largest clones. The sample consisted of blood. Receptors were obtained from a man aged 55 to 70 in good health.

This clone has a single count. The chain joins TRBV28 to TRBJ2-3; possible D gene TRBD2, 7 bases. Germline CDR1 is MDHEN and CDR2 is SYDVKM. V was trimmed by 3 bases and J by 8 bases, leaving 9 bases between them. This CDR3 comprises 12 residues. Here the CDR3 reads CASSFGGLTQYF. In DNA form, the CDR3 reads TGTGCCAGCAGTTTCGGGGGGCTTACGCAGTATTTT.

The V gene is TRBV14, the J gene TRBJ2-3, with unresolved D. With 3 bases removed from V and 3 bases from J, the gap between germline ends came to 4 bases. Germline V gene sequence: CDR1 SGHDN, CDR2 FVKESK. The CDR3 contains 12 residues. CDR3: CASSQGTDTQYF. The CDR3 DNA reads as TGTGCCAGCAGCCAGGGGACAGATACGCAGTATTTT.

This chain uses TRBV27 with TRBJ1-2; D may be TRBD1 (5 bases). The V and J ends lost 2 bases and 7 bases respectively, with 14 bases between them. This CDR3 region has 14 residues. CDR1 and CDR2 (germline): MNHEY, SMNVEV (reference sequence). The chain's CDR3 is CASSLGGVKSGYTF. CDR3 in DNA: TGTGCCAGCAGTTTAGGGGGGGTTAAGAGTGGCTACACCTTC.

The chain carries TRBV28 and TRBJ1-5, with 9 bases matching TRBD1. The CDR3 length is 15 residues. Per the germline V gene, CDR1 is MDHEN and CDR2 is SYDVKM. With 10 bases clipped from V and 4 bases from J, the junction kept 11 bases outside the gene matches. CDR3 in DNA: TGTGCCATCCGTCTGGGGACAGGGAAGAATCAGCCCCAGCATTTT. It codes for CAIRLGTGKNQPQHF.

The genes are TRBV4-1 and TRBJ2-7, with 9 bases fitting TRBD2. Germline V gene sequence: CDR1 MGHRA, CDR2 YSYEKL. V lost 4 bases, J lost 0 bases, and 1 base stayed unmatched. The CDR3 contains 14 residues. CDR3 nucleotides: TGCGCCAGCAGCCGCGGGGGGGCCTCCTACGAGCAGTACTTC. Translating gives CASSRGGASYEQYF.

This chain links TRBV4-3 with TRBJ2-3, with D uncertain. Germline CDR1 reads LGHNA; CDR2 reads YSLEER. The V end lost 4 bases, the J end lost 3 bases, and 17 bases lay between the germline ends. The CDR3 consists of 16 residues. The CDR3 DNA is TGCGCCAGCAGCCGTGCCGGAAGCCTGGTTACAGATACGCAGTATTTT. This codes for CASSRAGSLVTDTQYF.

The chain joins TRBV5-6 to TRBJ2-5; 16 positions match TRBD2. The V gene end was trimmed by 6 bases and the J gene end by 5 bases; junction bases not matched to a gene: 10. Germline V lookup: CDR1 SGHDT, CDR2 YYEEEE. This CDR3 comprises 17 residues. The CDR3 reads CASNAPGLAGGRETQYF. CDR3 coding DNA: TGTGCCAGCAATGCCCCGGGACTAGCGGGGGGGCGTGAGACCCAGTACTTC.

This clone was seen just once. The chain couples TRBV4-1 to TRBJ2-1; 9 bases line up with TRBD2. Germline assignment: CDR1 MGHRA and CDR2 YSYEKL. The CDR3 contains 15 residues. Losses at the gene ends were 1 base for V and 7 bases for J; bases not matched to a gene: 5. The chain's CDR3 is CASSQVGLAMNEQFF. As DNA, the CDR3 is TGCGCCAGCAGCCAAGTTGGACTAGCGATGAATGAGCAGTTCTTC.

The genes are TRBV3-1 (or the pseudogene TRBV3-2) and TRBJ1-1; D unresolved. Germline-derived CDR1 and CDR2 are LGHDT and YNNKEL (reference sequence). This CDR3 has 14 amino acids. V was clipped by 4 bases and J by 4 bases, with 13 bases between them. The CDR3 sequence: CASSPMRGSTEAFF. The CDR3 region has the DNA TGTGCCAGCAGCCCAATGCGAGGAAGCACTGAAGCTTTCTTT.

This chain connects TRBV4-3 to TRBJ2-7; TRBD1 aligns across 8 bases. V lost 0 bases, J lost 4 bases, and 5 bases stayed unmatched. The CDR3 contains 15 residues. Germline V lookup: CDR1 LGHNA, CDR2 YSLEER. CDR3 sequence: CASSQDETGVYEQYF. The CDR3 region has the DNA TGCGCCAGCAGCCAAGACGAGACAGGGGTTTACGAGCAGTACTTC.

V gene TRBV30 combines with J gene TRBJ1-6, with D unclear. The V and J ends lost 1 base and 10 bases respectively, with 8 bases between them. The CDR3 covers 12 residues. Germline V gene lookup returns CDR1 GTSNPN and CDR2 SVGIG (reference sequence). The chain's CDR3 is CAWSGPISPLHF. CDR3 nucleotide sequence: TGTGCCTGGAGTGGACCTATCTCACCCCTCCACTTT.

This clone was observed a few times. J is TRBJ2-2 and V is TRBV7-2; D may match TRBD1 or TRBD2 (5 bases each). The germline V gene has CDR1 SGHTA and CDR2 FQGNSA. The V gene lost 5 bases and the J gene lost 4 bases, with 17 bases spanning the gap. The CDR3 has 16 residues. CDR3 DNA sequence: TGTGCCAGCAGCACTAGACAGTTCTTGGCCACCGGGGAGCTGTTTTTT. The encoded protein is CASSTRQFLATGELFF.

The chain joins TRBV5-1 to TRBJ1-4; D not resolved. The CDR3 runs to 16 residues. V was trimmed by 4 bases and J by 0 bases, leaving 13 bases between them. The germline V gene has CDR1 SGHRS and CDR2 YFSETQ. The CDR3 loop is CASSQQRAATNEKLFF. The CDR3 bases are TGCGCCAGCAGCCAGCAGCGGGCCGCAACTAATGAAAAACTGTTTTTT.

This chain joins TRBV28 and TRBJ2-4, with 11 positions matching TRBD2. This CDR3 spans 18 amino acids. The germline V gene encodes CDR1 MDHEN and CDR2 SYDVKM. Trimming removed 6 bases from V and 5 bases from J; junction bases left unmatched: 15. CDR3: CASSSLSYLAGGQNIQYF. CDR3 bases: TGTGCCAGCAGCAGTTTGTCCTACCTAGCGGGGGGCCAAAACATTCAGTACTTC.

The chain uses TRBV7-2 and TRBJ2-1; no clear D gene. Trimming cost V 1 base and J 8 bases, with 6 bases left between them. The CDR3 contains 12 residues. Germline lookup yields CDR1 SGHTA and CDR2 FQGNSA. The CDR3 DNA is TGTGCCAGCAGCTTAGTGCTGTATGAGCAGTTCTTC. The encoded protein is CASSLVLYEQFF.

This clone has only one observation. At one of its ends the junction is not consistent with the germline gene, which may arise from a read error. The V and J genes are TRBV28 and TRBJ1-5; weak D call: TRBD1 (5 bases). From germline, CDR1 is MDHEN and CDR2 SYDVKM. The CDR3 has 14 residues. The CDR3: CASSFRQGKQPQHF. The CDR3 DNA sequence: TGTGCCAGCAGTTTCAGGCAGGGCAAACAGCCCCAGCATTTT. The full variable domain, its missing parts supplied by reference TRBV28 and TRBJ1-5, is DVKVTQSSRYLVKRTGEKVFLECVQDMDHENMFWYRQDPGLGLRLIYFSYDVKMKEKGDIPEGYSVSREKKERFSLILESASTNQTSMYLCASSFRQGKQPQHFGDGTRLSIL.

This CDR3 reads CASVGGNNSPLHF. For the CDR3, the DNA is TGTGCCAGCGTGGGGGGAAATAATTCACCCCTCCACTTT. This sequence joins TRBV28 and TRBJ1-6; D perhaps matches TRBD1 (5 bases). Trimming left V 8 bases short and J 5 bases short, with 10 bases between. CDR1 and CDR2 from the germline V gene are MDHEN and SYDVKM. This CDR3 is built from 13 residues.

The J gene is TRBJ2-1, the V gene TRBV6-5, with TRBD2 as a possible D gene (6 bases). The CDR3 is made up of 15 amino acids. From germline, CDR1 is MNHEY and CDR2 SVGAGI. Deletions cut 4 bases from V and 6 bases from J, with 16 bases between. The CDR3 DNA sequence: TGTGCCAGCAGTTCGTTTGGGGGGTTCTTCAATGAGCAGTTCTTC. Translated, it gives CASSSFGGFFNEQFF.

The rearrangement joins TRBV7-9 to TRBJ1-6; 9 nucleotides match TRBD1. The germline V gene encodes CDR1 SEHNR and CDR2 FQNEAQ (reference sequence). V lost 1 base to trimming and J lost 10 bases; unmatched junction nucleotides: 8. The CDR3 covers 16 residues. Written as DNA, the CDR3 is TGTGCCAGCAGCTTAGAGGCGACAGGGGGGGAATCACCCCTCCACTTT. Translating it yields CASSLEATGGESPLHF.

V is TRBV20-1 and J is TRBJ2-7; no definite D call. The CDR3 contains 10 residues. With 4 bases removed from V and 3 bases from J, the gap between germline ends came to 4 bases. The germline V gene encodes CDR1 DFQATT and CDR2 SNEGSKA (reference sequence). CDR3 bases: TGCAGTGCTAACGACTACGAGCAGTACTTC. It yields the protein CSANDYEQYF.

This chain joins TRBV7-6 and TRBJ1-6; 8 bases line up with TRBD1. The CDR3 runs 16 residues. Trimming took 4 bases from V and 6 from J; bases not matched to a gene: 8. From germline, CDR1 is SGHVS and CDR2 FNYEAQ. CDR3 sequence reads: CASSSGTGGPNSPLHF. CDR3 sequence (DNA): TGTGCCAGCAGCTCCGGGACAGGCGGCCCTAATTCACCCCTCCACTTT.

This clone occurred a few times. The chain joins TRBV18 to TRBJ2-2, with 7 nucleotides matching TRBD1. This CDR3 is 19 amino acids long. Per the germline V gene, CDR1 is KGHSH and CDR2 is LQKENI. After removal of 2 bases from V and 4 bases from J, the junction contained 16 bases not matched to a gene. The CDR3 sequence: CASSPSFGTMTGITGELFF. The CDR3, as DNA: TGTGCCAGCTCACCATCGTTTGGGACCATGACAGGGATCACCGGGGAGCTGTTTTTT.

This chain links TRBV7-2 with TRBJ1-2, with D maybe TRBD1 (5 bases). V lost 1 base and J lost 7, with 10 bases in between. Germline-derived CDR1 and CDR2 are SGHTA and FQGNSA. This CDR3 is 13 amino acids long. As DNA, the CDR3 is TGTGCCAGCAGCTTAGGGGGGTACTCTGGCTACACCTTC. Encoded protein: CASSLGGYSGYTF. The full variable domain, its missing parts supplied by reference TRBV7-2 and TRBJ1-2, is GAGVSQSPSNKVTEKGKDVELRCDPISGHTALYWYRQSLGQGLEFLIYFQGNSAPDKSGLPSDRFSAERTGGSVSTLTIQRTQQEDSAVYLCASSLGGYSGYTFGSGTRLTVV.

The V gene is TRBV5-1, the J gene TRBJ2-7; TRBD2 is a possible D gene (5 bases). Trimming cost V 1 base and J 2 bases, with 13 bases left between them. The CDR3 sequence is 15 residues long. Germline V CDR1 and CDR2: SGHRS, YFSETQ. In DNA, the CDR3 is TGCGCCAGCAGCTTGAGCGGAAAGTCCCCCTACGAGCAGTACTTC. Translation: CASSLSGKSPYEQYF.

This clone has only one observation. The chain links TRBV7-9 to TRBJ2-5; 9 bases align to TRBD1. Germline V gives CDR1 SEHNR, CDR2 FQNEAQ (reference sequence). V shed 6 bases, J shed 5 bases, and the junction held 4 bases outside the gene matches. CDR3 length equals 13 residues. The CDR3 sequence: CASRRTGDETQYF. CDR3 nucleotide sequence: TGTGCCAGCAGGAGGACAGGGGATGAGACCCAGTACTTC.

This chain links TRBV4-2 with TRBJ1-5, with D unclear. CDR3 length equals 13 residues. V was shortened by 0 bases and J by 10 bases, with 10 bases between the two germline ends. Germline lookup yields CDR1 LGHNA and CDR2 YNFKEQ. This chain's CDR3 is CASSQDQDTPQHF. For the CDR3, the DNA is TGTGCCAGCAGCCAAGATCAGGATACACCCCAGCATTTT.

The chain recombines TRBV7-9 with TRBJ1-1; D gene uncertain. Trimming cost V 1 base and J 0 bases, with 3 bases left between them. The CDR3 is 13 residues long. Germline V lookup: CDR1 SEHNR, CDR2 FQNEAQ (reference sequence). The CDR3 nucleotides are TGTGCCAGCAGCTTAGTATTGAACACTGAAGCTTTCTTT. Translating it yields CASSLVLNTEAFF.

J is TRBJ1-2 and V is TRBV5-6; D is unclear. There are 15 residues in the CDR3. Germline CDR1 and CDR2: SGHDT and YYEEEE. The V end lost 3 bases, the J end lost 0 bases, and 12 bases lay between the germline ends. CDR3 sequence: CASSSPKGANYGYTF. The CDR3 DNA is TGTGCCAGCAGCTCGCCGAAGGGAGCTAACTATGGCTACACCTTC.

The genes are TRBV27 and TRBJ1-6; D unresolved. Germline CDR1 is MNHEY and CDR2 is SMNVEV (reference sequence). This CDR3 has 13 residues. Trimming pared 3 bases from V and 7 bases from J, leaving 7 bases between. CDR3 nucleotide sequence: TGTGCCAGCAGTTTGCGCCAAAATTCACCCCTCCACTTT. Translating gives CASSLRQNSPLHF.

This clone was counted a few times. This CDR3 reads CASSVEERVGYTF. CDR3 DNA: TGTGCCAGCAGCGTAGAGGAGCGAGTTGGCTACACCTTC. The chain joins TRBV7-2 to TRBJ1-2; D not resolved. The CDR3 has 13 residues. V lost 5 bases and J lost 7, with 14 bases in between. CDR1 and CDR2 from the germline V gene are SGHTA and FQGNSA.